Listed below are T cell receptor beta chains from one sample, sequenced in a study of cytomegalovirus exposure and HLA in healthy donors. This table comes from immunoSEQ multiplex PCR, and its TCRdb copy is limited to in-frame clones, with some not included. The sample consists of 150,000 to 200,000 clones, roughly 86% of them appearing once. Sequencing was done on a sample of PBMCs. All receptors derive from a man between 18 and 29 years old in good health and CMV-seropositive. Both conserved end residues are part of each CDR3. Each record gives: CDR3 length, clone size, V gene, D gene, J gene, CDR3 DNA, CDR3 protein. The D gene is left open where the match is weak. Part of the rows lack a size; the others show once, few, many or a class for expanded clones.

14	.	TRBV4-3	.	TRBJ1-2	TGCGCCAGCAGCCAAGAGTCGCCAGGGGATGGCTACACCTTC	CASSQESPGDGYTF
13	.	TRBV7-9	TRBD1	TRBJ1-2	TGTGCCAGCAGTCCCGACAGGGCCGATGGCTACACCTTC	CASSPDRADGYTF
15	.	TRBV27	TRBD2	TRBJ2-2	TGTGCCAGCACCCCGGGACTAGCGGGAGTCGGGGAGCTGTTTTTT	CASTPGLAGVGELFF
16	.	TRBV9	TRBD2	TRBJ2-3	TGTGCCAGCAGCGACGGGACTAGCGGCCCGAGGGATACGCAGTATTTT	CASSDGTSGPRDTQYF
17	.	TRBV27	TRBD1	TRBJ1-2	TGTGCCAGCCGTAATGTTTTAACGGACAGGGGATTCTATGGCTACACCTTC	CASRNVLTDRGFYGYTF
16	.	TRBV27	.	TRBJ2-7	TGTGCCAGCAGTTTGAGGTCCCTCCCGAGGGTTTCCGAGCAGTACTTC	CASSLRSLPRVSEQYF
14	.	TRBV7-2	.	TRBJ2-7	TGTGCCAGCAGCTTAGTTGCAGGTTCCTACGAGCAGTACTTC	CASSLVAGSYEQYF
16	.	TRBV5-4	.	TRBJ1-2	TGTGCCAGCAGCTTGGCAGGGAGGTCAGTGATCTATGGCTACACCTTC	CASSLAGRSVIYGYTF
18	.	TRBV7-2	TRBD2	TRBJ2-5	TGTGCCAGCAGCCCCGCCCGACCCGGGACTAGCCGTGGAGAGACCCAGTACTTC	CASSPARPGTSRGETQYF
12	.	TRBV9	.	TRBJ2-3	TGTGCCAGCAGCGACTCCACAGATACGCAGTATTTT	CASSDSTDTQYF
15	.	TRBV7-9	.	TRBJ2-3	TGTGCCAGCAGCCATGAGGGGGGGGCCACAGATACGCAGTATTTT	CASSHEGGATDTQYF
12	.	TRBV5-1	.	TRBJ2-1	TGCGCCAGCAGCTTGTCTAGGAATGAGCAGTTCTTC	CASSLSRNEQFF
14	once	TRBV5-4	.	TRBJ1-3	TGTGCCAGCAGCCCGGGGGGGGACCGAAACACCATATATTTT	CASSPGGDRNTIYF
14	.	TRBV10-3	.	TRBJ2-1	TGTGCCATCAGGGGGCTAGGCGAAGGGGATGAGCAGTTCTTC	CAIRGLGEGDEQFF
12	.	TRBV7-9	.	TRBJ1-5	TGTGCCAGCAGCTTCACTGGTCAGCCCCAGCATTTT	CASSFTGQPQHF
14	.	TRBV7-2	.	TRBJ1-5	TGTGCCAGCAGCTTCCGAGTTAGCAATCAGCCCCAGCATTTT	CASSFRVSNQPQHF
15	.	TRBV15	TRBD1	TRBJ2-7	TGTGCCACCAGCAGAGGTAAAGACAGGGGCCACGAGCAGTACTTC	CATSRGKDRGHEQYF
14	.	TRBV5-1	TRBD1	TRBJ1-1	TGCGCCAGCAGCTTAGAGACAGGGGTCTCTGAAGCTTTCTTT	CASSLETGVSEAFF
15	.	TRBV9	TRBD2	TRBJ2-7	TGTGCCAGCAGCGTGGGACTAGCGGGAGTGGGCGAGCAGTACTTC	CASSVGLAGVGEQYF
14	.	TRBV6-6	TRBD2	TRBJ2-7	TGTGCCAGCAGGACTAGCGGGAGTATGTACGAGCAGTACTTC	CASRTSGSMYEQYF
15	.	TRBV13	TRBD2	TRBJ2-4	TGTGCCAGCAGCGAAGGCGGCGGGGGGGGAAACATTCAGTACTTC	CASSEGGGGGNIQYF
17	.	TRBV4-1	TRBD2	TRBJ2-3	TGCGCCAGCAGCCATCCACTAGCGGGAGATAGCACAGATACGCAGTATTTT	CASSHPLAGDSTDTQYF